A selection of T cell receptor beta chains follows, all from one sample in a study of T cell responses to AZD1222 COVID-19 vaccine. Clones were sequenced by immunoSEQ multiplex PCR, and TCRdb holds only the in-frame ones, with some missing. The sample includes 180,000 or so clones, around 88% of them seen just once. Material: peripheral blood, obtained on day 0 of AZD1222 vaccination. These receptors came from an adult in good health. Both conserved end residues are part of each CDR3. The order of the fields is D gene, J gene, clone size, V gene, CDR3 protein, CDR3 DNA. The D gene is left open where the match is weak. Expanded clones are given a class, and other clones once, few, many or no size at all.

d_call: TRBD2; j_call: TRBJ2-7; clone_size: -; v_call: TRBV7-9; cdr3_aa: CASSTGGGGNEQYF; cdr3_nt: TGTGCCAGCAGCACGGGAGGCGGGGGGAACGAGCAGTACTTC
d_call: -; j_call: TRBJ1-2; clone_size: once; v_call: TRBV3-1/TRBV3-2; cdr3_aa: CASSQGNGIMDVLREYTF; cdr3_nt: TGTGCCAGCAGCCAAGGGAATGGGATCATGGACGTATTGAGAGAGTACACCTTC
d_call: -; j_call: TRBJ2-5; clone_size: -; v_call: TRBV7-9; cdr3_aa: CASSLAPGPGTQYF; cdr3_nt: TGTGCCAGCAGCTTAGCCCCAGGGCCGGGGACCCAGTACTTC
d_call: -; j_call: TRBJ1-5; clone_size: -; v_call: TRBV12-3/TRBV12-4; cdr3_aa: CALEMLCGQPQHF; cdr3_nt: TGTGCCCTAGAAATGTTGTGCGGCCAGCCCCAGCATTTT
d_call: TRBD1; j_call: TRBJ1-3; clone_size: -; v_call: TRBV7-9; cdr3_aa: CASSADRGWNTIYF; cdr3_nt: TGTGCCAGCAGCGCGGACAGGGGGTGGAACACCATATATTTT
d_call: -; j_call: TRBJ1-2; clone_size: -; v_call: TRBV4-1; cdr3_aa: CASSQALDVTHYGYTF; cdr3_nt: TGCGCCAGCAGCCAAGCTCTAGATGTCACCCACTATGGCTACACCTTC
d_call: -; j_call: TRBJ2-6; clone_size: -; v_call: TRBV7-8; cdr3_aa: CASSLGQAGANVLTF; cdr3_nt: TGTGCCAGCAGCTTAGGTCAGGCTGGGGCCAACGTCCTGACTTTC
d_call: -; j_call: TRBJ1-2; clone_size: -; v_call: TRBV25-1; cdr3_aa: CASSIVDYGYTF; cdr3_nt: TGTGCCAGCAGTATTGTTGACTATGGCTACACCTTC
d_call: -; j_call: TRBJ1-4; clone_size: -; v_call: TRBV6-5; cdr3_aa: CASSKGREWNEKLFF; cdr3_nt: TGTGCCAGCAGTAAGGGACGGGAATGGAATGAAAAACTGTTTTTT
d_call: -; j_call: TRBJ2-3; clone_size: -; v_call: TRBV2; cdr3_aa: CASSESGGETDTQYF; cdr3_nt: TGTGCCAGCAGTGAATCGGGGGGCGAGACAGATACGCAGTATTTT
d_call: -; j_call: TRBJ1-2; clone_size: -; v_call: TRBV9; cdr3_aa: CASSVGEGSYGYTF; cdr3_nt: TGTGCCAGCAGCGTAGGAGAGGGCAGCTATGGCTACACCTTC
d_call: -; j_call: TRBJ1-1; clone_size: -; v_call: TRBV10-1; cdr3_aa: CASRASPNTEAFF; cdr3_nt: TGCGCCAGCAGAGCCTCACCGAACACTGAAGCTTTCTTT
d_call: -; j_call: TRBJ2-3; clone_size: -; v_call: TRBV3-1/TRBV3-2; cdr3_aa: CASSQVLGTDTQYF; cdr3_nt: TGTGCCAGCAGCCAAGTACTCGGCACAGATACGCAGTATTTT
d_call: -; j_call: TRBJ1-6; clone_size: -; v_call: TRBV5-5; cdr3_aa: CASSLDPGSSYNSPLHF; cdr3_nt: TGTGCCAGCAGCTTGGATCCTGGGAGCTCCTATAATTCACCCCTCCACTTT
d_call: -; j_call: TRBJ1-2; clone_size: once; v_call: TRBV24-1; cdr3_aa: CATSDTDTSYGYTF; cdr3_nt: TGTGCCACCAGTGATACAGACACCTCCTATGGCTACACCTTC
d_call: -; j_call: TRBJ1-2; clone_size: -; v_call: TRBV20-1; cdr3_aa: CSSRPYGYTF; cdr3_nt: TGCAGTTCCCGTCCGTATGGCTACACCTTC
d_call: -; j_call: TRBJ2-7; clone_size: -; v_call: TRBV14; cdr3_aa: CASSQVNHYEQYF; cdr3_nt: TGTGCCAGCAGCCAAGTTAACCACTACGAGCAGTACTTC
d_call: -; j_call: TRBJ1-1; clone_size: -; v_call: TRBV7-9; cdr3_aa: CASSPRAGTMNTEAFF; cdr3_nt: TGTGCCAGCAGCCCGAGAGCCGGGACAATGAACACTGAAGCTTTCTTT
d_call: -; j_call: TRBJ1-1; clone_size: -; v_call: TRBV3-1/TRBV3-2; cdr3_aa: CASSQAGGNTEAFF; cdr3_nt: TGTGCCAGCAGCCAAGCGGGAGGGAACACTGAAGCTTTCTTT
d_call: TRBD1; j_call: TRBJ1-5; clone_size: -; v_call: TRBV7-2; cdr3_aa: CASSLRVGQSGSWHF; cdr3_nt: TGTGCCAGCAGCTTAAGGGTGGGACAGAGTGGATCATGGCATTTT
d_call: TRBD1; j_call: TRBJ1-1; clone_size: -; v_call: TRBV5-1; cdr3_aa: CASSVRGRWTEAFF; cdr3_nt: TGCGCCAGCAGCGTCAGGGGGCGATGGACTGAAGCTTTCTTT
d_call: -; j_call: TRBJ2-5; clone_size: once; v_call: TRBV30; cdr3_aa: CAWMWGIQETQYF; cdr3_nt: TGTGCCTGGATGTGGGGGATCCAAGAGACCCAGTACTTC
d_call: -; j_call: TRBJ1-2; clone_size: -; v_call: TRBV6-5; cdr3_aa: CASSRRSGTENGYTF; cdr3_nt: TGTGCCAGCAGTAGAAGATCCGGGACGGAAAATGGCTACACCTTC
d_call: TRBD1; j_call: TRBJ1-2; clone_size: -; v_call: TRBV20-1; cdr3_aa: CSASAPGQGASGGYTF; cdr3_nt: TGCAGTGCTAGTGCACCGGGACAGGGGGCCAGTGGAGGCTACACCTTC
d_call: -; j_call: TRBJ2-5; clone_size: -; v_call: TRBV4-2; cdr3_aa: CASSPLLWETQYF; cdr3_nt: TGTGCCAGCAGCCCTCTCCTCTGGGAGACCCAGTACTTC
d_call: -; j_call: TRBJ1-2; clone_size: -; v_call: TRBV5-1; cdr3_aa: CASSNTRANYGYTF; cdr3_nt: TGCGCCAGCAGCAACACCAGGGCCAACTATGGCTACACCTTC
d_call: -; j_call: TRBJ2-1; clone_size: -; v_call: TRBV30; cdr3_aa: CAWSYKGQPNEQFF; cdr3_nt: TGTGCCTGGTCGTACAAGGGTCAACCAAATGAGCAGTTCTTC
d_call: TRBD1; j_call: TRBJ1-2; clone_size: -; v_call: TRBV6-5; cdr3_aa: CASSYGQGTGGYTF; cdr3_nt: TGTGCCAGCAGTTACGGACAGGGGACGGGCGGCTACACCTTC
d_call: -; j_call: TRBJ2-1; clone_size: -; v_call: TRBV14; cdr3_aa: CASSLRRGTSRANEQFF; cdr3_nt: TGTGCCAGCAGCCTTAGACGGGGGACTTCGCGTGCCAATGAGCAGTTCTTC
d_call: TRBD2; j_call: TRBJ2-2; clone_size: -; v_call: TRBV27; cdr3_aa: CASSLFSGAVSGELFF; cdr3_nt: TGTGCCAGCAGTTTATTTAGCGGGGCCGTGAGCGGGGAGCTGTTTTTT
d_call: TRBD1; j_call: TRBJ2-2; clone_size: -; v_call: TRBV18; cdr3_aa: CASSPLRTGPDTGELFF; cdr3_nt: TGTGCCAGCTCACCACTGAGGACAGGGCCCGACACCGGGGAGCTGTTTTTT
d_call: TRBD1; j_call: TRBJ2-7; clone_size: once; v_call: TRBV6-2/TRBV6-3; cdr3_aa: CASSPLRDRGSYEQYF; cdr3_nt: TGTGCCAGCAGTCCACTCCGGGACAGGGGTTCCTACGAGCAGTACTTC
d_call: -; j_call: TRBJ1-4; clone_size: -; v_call: TRBV6-1; cdr3_aa: CASSEASRGGKGEKLFF; cdr3_nt: TGTGCCAGCAGTGAAGCGTCCCGGGGGGGCAAGGGAGAAAAACTGTTTTTT
d_call: -; j_call: TRBJ1-6; clone_size: -; v_call: TRBV25-1; cdr3_aa: CASSLGSSYNSPLHF; cdr3_nt: TGTGCCAGCAGTCTGGGGAGCTCCTATAATTCACCCCTCCACTTT
d_call: -; j_call: TRBJ2-1; clone_size: -; v_call: TRBV19; cdr3_aa: CASSPTPPFRDNSYNEQFF; cdr3_nt: TGTGCCAGTAGCCCGACCCCCCCCTTCCGGGACAACTCCTACAATGAGCAGTTCTTC
d_call: -; j_call: TRBJ2-5; clone_size: -; v_call: TRBV3-1/TRBV3-2; cdr3_aa: CASSQFGERQETQYF; cdr3_nt: TGTGCCAGCAGCCAATTCGGCGAGCGGCAAGAGACCCAGTACTTC
d_call: TRBD2; j_call: TRBJ2-7; clone_size: few; v_call: TRBV27; cdr3_aa: CASSELAGRYEQYF; cdr3_nt: TGTGCCAGCAGTGAACTAGCGGGGAGGTACGAGCAGTACTTC
d_call: -; j_call: TRBJ2-2; clone_size: -; v_call: TRBV11-3; cdr3_aa: CASSPGPGELFF; cdr3_nt: TGTGCCAGCAGCCCCGGTCCCGGGGAGCTGTTTTTT
d_call: TRBD1; j_call: TRBJ1-5; clone_size: -; v_call: TRBV7-9; cdr3_aa: CASSLEGQSESWDQPQHF; cdr3_nt: TGTGCCAGCAGCTTAGAGGGACAGTCTGAGAGTTGGGATCAGCCCCAGCATTTT
d_call: TRBD1; j_call: TRBJ1-2; clone_size: few; v_call: TRBV2; cdr3_aa: CASIPLDRGGGYTF; cdr3_nt: TGTGCCAGCATCCCCCTCGACAGGGGCGGCGGCTACACCTTC
d_call: TRBD1; j_call: TRBJ1-1; clone_size: few; v_call: TRBV27; cdr3_aa: CASSFGTGVGTEAFF; cdr3_nt: TGTGCCAGCAGTTTCGGGACAGGGGTTGGCACTGAAGCTTTCTTT
d_call: TRBD1; j_call: TRBJ1-1; clone_size: -; v_call: TRBV6-5; cdr3_aa: CASSPGTGVNTEAFF; cdr3_nt: TGTGCCAGCAGTCCCGGGACAGGGGTAAACACTGAAGCTTTCTTT
d_call: TRBD1; j_call: TRBJ2-7; clone_size: -; v_call: TRBV7-3; cdr3_aa: CASSSTGQGTEQYF; cdr3_nt: TGTGCCAGCAGCTCTACGGGACAGGGGACCGAGCAGTACTTC
d_call: -; j_call: TRBJ1-1; clone_size: -; v_call: TRBV4-1; cdr3_aa: CASSQDYSGRPNTEAFF; cdr3_nt: TGCGCCAGCAGCCAAGATTATTCGGGACGCCCGAACACTGAAGCTTTCTTT
d_call: -; j_call: TRBJ1-2; clone_size: many; v_call: TRBV7-9; cdr3_aa: CASSSGDYGYTF; cdr3_nt: TGTGCCAGCAGCTCGGGGGACTATGGCTACACCTTC
d_call: TRBD1; j_call: TRBJ1-5; clone_size: -; v_call: TRBV11-2; cdr3_aa: CASSRGTGGSQPQHF; cdr3_nt: TGTGCCAGCAGCAGAGGGACAGGGGGCAGTCAGCCCCAGCATTTT
d_call: -; j_call: TRBJ1-3; clone_size: -; v_call: TRBV30; cdr3_aa: CAWSDWGSGNTIYF; cdr3_nt: TGTGCCTGGAGTGATTGGGGTTCTGGAAACACCATATATTTT
d_call: -; j_call: TRBJ1-2; clone_size: -; v_call: TRBV5-4; cdr3_aa: CASSPGGRQTSYGYTF; cdr3_nt: TGTGCCAGCAGCCCCGGTGGGAGACAGACTAGCTATGGCTACACCTTC
d_call: TRBD2; j_call: TRBJ2-7; clone_size: -; v_call: TRBV19; cdr3_aa: CASKTTSGSYEQYF; cdr3_nt: TGTGCCAGTAAGACCACTAGCGGCTCCTACGAGCAGTACTTC
d_call: -; j_call: TRBJ2-7; clone_size: -; v_call: TRBV27; cdr3_aa: CASMDLSGWEANSYEQYF; cdr3_nt: TGTGCCAGCATGGACCTCTCGGGGTGGGAGGCGAACTCCTACGAGCAGTACTTC
d_call: -; j_call: TRBJ1-2; clone_size: -; v_call: TRBV7-9; cdr3_aa: CASRRIDGYTF; cdr3_nt: TGTGCCAGCAGAAGAATAGATGGCTACACCTTC
d_call: -; j_call: TRBJ2-7; clone_size: -; v_call: TRBV7-2; cdr3_aa: CASSLALGLYEQYF; cdr3_nt: TGTGCCAGCAGCTTAGCGCTGGGGCTGTACGAGCAGTACTTC
d_call: -; j_call: TRBJ2-1; clone_size: -; v_call: TRBV5-5; cdr3_aa: CASSLPPSSYNEQFF; cdr3_nt: TGTGCCAGCAGCCTTCCTCCGAGCTCCTACAATGAGCAGTTCTTC
d_call: -; j_call: TRBJ1-1; clone_size: -; v_call: TRBV6-1; cdr3_aa: CASSELAGGRFTEAFF; cdr3_nt: TGTGCCAGCAGTGAATTGGCTGGGGGACGTTTCACTGAAGCTTTCTTT
d_call: -; j_call: TRBJ2-3; clone_size: -; v_call: TRBV29-1; cdr3_aa: CSVEDVGDTQYF; cdr3_nt: TGCAGCGTTGAAGATGTTGGAGATACGCAGTATTTT